The rows below give T cell receptor beta chains drawn from one sample of a study of monozygotic twins with inflammatory bowel disease. TCRdb reanalyzed the 5' RACE reads, giving one entry per CDR3 protein sequence and no DNA. The sample has some 300,000 distinct CDR3 sequences. The sample consisted of blood. These receptors were collected from a human donor with ulcerative colitis or Crohn's disease, or a healthy co-twin of an affected twin (not recorded which). Both conserved end residues are part of each CDR3.

TRBV6-1	TRBJ2-1	20	CASSRKWGDTSGRPGNEQFF
TRBV6-1	TRBJ2-7	14	CANSEFGPFYEQYF
TRBV12-3/TRBV12-4	TRBJ1-4	14	CASSTQTRGEKLFF
TRBV12-3/TRBV12-4	TRBJ2-7	17	CASSPALGLPDYYEQYF
TRBV12-3/TRBV12-4	TRBJ2-4	13	CASSRDTKNIQYF
TRBV20-1	TRBJ1-5	15	CSAALYRGSNQPQHF
TRBV6-5	TRBJ2-3	16	CASSYTRGRSTDTQYF
TRBV5-1	TRBJ1-1	13	CASSSRGRTEAFF
TRBV20-1	TRBJ2-2	16	CSARDPGGAPTGELFF
TRBV20-1	TRBJ1-3	14	CSARFEGGGNTIYF